The 24 T cell receptor beta chains listed next were all sequenced from one sample in a study of identical twins. Each CDR3 protein gets one entry after TCRdb re-called the 5' RACE reads with MiXCR. The sample lists 1,800,000 or so distinct CDR3 sequences, more than 30% seen once, with under 0.35% in the top ten. The sequenced sample was cord blood. The source is a newborn girl in good health.

This clonotype showed up just a few times. One end of the junction varies from germline; a read error may be responsible. This rearrangement joins TRBV28 to TRBJ2-5; D unclear. The DNA end lines up better with TRBJ2-7; the J call may be wrong. The CDR3 contains 13 residues. The germline CDR1 and CDR2 sequences are MDHEN and SYDVKM. CDR3 nucleotide sequence: TGTGCCACCAGTCTTATCAGCCTTTACGAGCAGTACTTC. Protein sequence: CATSLISLYEQYF.

This chain joins TRBV12-3 or TRBV12-4 and TRBJ1-2; no definite D call. CDR3 size: 14 residues. The ends were cut back, 5 bases at V and 0 bases at J, with 10 bases in the middle. CDR3 region: CASSPPAANYGYTF. DNA for the CDR3: TGTGCCAGCAGTCCCCCGGCGGCTAACTATGGCTACACCTTC.

The table lists this clonotype with a few counts. The gene calls are TRBV6-5 and TRBJ2-5; D uncertain. The CDR3 covers 14 residues. V dropped 1 base and J dropped 1 base, with 7 bases sitting between them. Per the germline V gene, CDR1 is MNHEY and CDR2 is SVGAGI. The CDR3 loop is CASSYLPGQETQYF. Written as DNA, the CDR3 is TGTGCCAGCAGTTACTTGCCAGGCCAAGAGACCCAGTACTTC.

V is TRBV20-1 and J is TRBJ2-1; either TRBD1 or TRBD2 may fit D (6 bases each). Germline lookup yields CDR1 DFQATT and CDR2 SNEGSKA (reference sequence). The CDR3 runs 16 residues. V was shortened by 1 base and J by 4 bases, with 17 bases between the two germline ends. The CDR3 DNA reads TGCAGTGCTAGAGCCGGAAGGAGGGACATGTACAATGAGCAGTTCTTC. Residues: CSARAGRRDMYNEQFF.

This clonotype was counted only a few times. The rearrangement links TRBV5-1 to TRBJ2-1, with 7 bases identical to TRBD2. CDR1 is SGHRS and CDR2 is YFSETQ in the germline V gene. V shed 3 bases and J 1 base; nucleotides not matched to a gene: 4. The CDR3 runs 15 residues. The CDR3, as DNA: TGCGCCAGCAGCTGGACTAGTACATCCTACAATGAGCAGTTCTTC. Its translation: CASSWTSTSYNEQFF. Full variable domain (missing parts from reference TRBV5-1 and TRBJ2-1): KAGVTQTPRYLIKTRGQQVTLSCSPISGHRSVSWYQQTPGQGLQFLFEYFSETQRNKGNFPGRFSGRQFSNSRSEMNVSTLELGDSALYLCASSWTSTSYNEQFFGPGTRLTVL.

This clonotype was picked up a small number of times. The chain joins TRBV29-1 to TRBJ1-4; D remains unclear. The CDR3 length is 12 residues. Trimming took off 1 base at V and 5 bases at J, with 5 bases between the two ends. Germline assignment: CDR1 SQVTM and CDR2 ANQGSEA. Written as DNA, the CDR3 is TGCAGCGTTGAAGCCCGGAATGAAAAACTGTTTTTT. This codes for CSVEARNEKLFF.

V is TRBV12-3 or TRBV12-4 and J is TRBJ2-3, with 13 bases fitting TRBD2. This CDR3 has 16 amino acids. V gave up 5 bases and J gave up 9 bases; unmatched junction bases: 11. As DNA, the CDR3 is TGTGCCAGCAGTCCGACTAGCGGGGGGCCCCCCCGAACGCAGTATTTT. The encoded protein is CASSPTSGGPPRTQYF.

This clonotype was counted only a few times. The chain recombines TRBV7-2 with TRBJ2-7; TRBD2 might be the D (6 bases). The CDR3 is 13 residues long. The V and J ends lost 8 bases and 0 bases respectively, with 11 bases between them. Looked up from germline, CDR1 is SGHTA and CDR2 is FQGNSA. CDR3 DNA sequence: TGTGCCAGCGGAAAGGACTACTCCTACGAGCAGTACTTC. It yields the protein CASGKDYSYEQYF.

The CDR3 loop is CATSTESHYEQYF. In DNA, the CDR3 is TGTGCCACCAGTACAGAGTCCCACTACGAGCAGTACTTC. The chain combines TRBV15 with TRBJ2-7; no clear D. There are 13 residues in the CDR3. Deletions cut 6 bases from V and 3 bases from J, with 12 bases between. Germline lookup yields CDR1 LNHNV and CDR2 YYDKDF (reference sequence).

A few counts support this clonotype. The rearrangement joins TRBV12-3 or TRBV12-4 to TRBJ1-1; TRBD1 might be the D (5 bases). Deletions cut 5 bases from V and 7 bases from J, with 14 bases between. CDR3 length: 13 residues. The CDR3: CASSTQWGIEAFF. The CDR3 DNA reads as TGTGCCAGCAGTACCCAATGGGGCATTGAAGCTTTCTTT.

The chain recombines TRBV4-2 with TRBJ1-1, with 7 bases that match TRBD1. V shed 4 bases, J shed 2 bases, and the junction held 10 bases outside the gene matches. The CDR3 runs to 16 residues. Germline V lookup: CDR1 LGHNA, CDR2 YNFKEQ. In DNA form, the CDR3 reads TGTGCCAGCAGCCGCCCAGACAGGGCCCCCAACACTGAAGCTTTCTTT. Protein sequence: CASSRPDRAPNTEAFF.

The chain uses TRBV27 and TRBJ2-4; D remains unclear. The end of the DNA aligns better with TRBJ2-7, so the J call may be wrong. Per germline, CDR1 MNHEY and CDR2 SMNVEV (reference sequence). This CDR3 region has 12 residues. In nucleotides, the CDR3 is TGTGCCAGCAGTATGCTAGGGTACGAGCAGTACTTC. Encoded protein: CASSMLGYEQYF.

A remark on this clonotype: This clone may be a read error of a much larger clone one base away. This chain uses TRBV27 with TRBJ2-2; TRBD2 matches at 10 bases. Germline values: CDR1 MNHEY, CDR2 SMNVEV (reference sequence). The CDR3 contains 13 residues. CDR3 in amino acids: CASILLAGGELFF. CDR3 DNA sequence: TGTGCCAGCATTTTACTAGCGGGAGGGGAGCTGTTTTTT.

This chain uses TRBV25-1 with TRBJ1-4; possibly TRBD1 for D (5 bases). CDR3 length: 16 amino acids. Trimming left V 1 base short and J 3 bases short, with 12 bases between. In germline, CDR1 is MGHDK, CDR2 SYGVNS. CDR3 sequence: CASSESVRGANEKLFF. Here the CDR3 DNA reads TGTGCCAGCAGTGAATCCGTGCGGGGGGCTAATGAAAAACTGTTTTTT. Full variable domain (outside the CDR3, taken from reference TRBV25-1 and TRBJ1-4): EADIYQTPRYLVIGTGKKITLECSQTMGHDKMYWYQQDPGMELHLIHYSYGVNSTEKGDLSSESTVSRIRTEHFPLTLESARPSHTSQYLCASSESVRGANEKLFFGSGTQLSVL.

Regarding this clonotype: Its ends do not fully match the called genes, so a read error is possible. V and J are TRBV20-1 and TRBJ1-6; D is perhaps TRBD1 (5 bases). Germline lookup yields CDR1 DFQATT and CDR2 SNEGSKA (reference sequence). This CDR3 comprises 15 residues. This chain's CDR3 is CSARVAQGLYSPPHF. CDR3 in DNA: TGCAGTGCTAGAGTAGCGCAGGGTCTCTATTCACCCCCCCACTTT.

V gene TRBV6-5 combines with J gene TRBJ2-7, with D possibly being TRBD1 or TRBD2 (5 bases each). V lost 3 bases and J lost 2, with 11 bases in between. CDR1 and CDR2 (germline): MNHEY, SVGAGI. This CDR3 is built from 14 residues. This CDR3 is CASSYITGPYEQYF. The CDR3 DNA follows: TGTGCCAGCAGTTATATCACGGGGCCCTACGAGCAGTACTTC.

Only a few counts were recorded for this clonotype. The CDR3 sequence is CASSASTSGRGDTQYF. The CDR3 bases are TGTGCCAGCAGCGCCTCTACTAGCGGGAGGGGGGATACGCAGTATTTT. The chain links TRBV9 to TRBJ2-3; 13 bases align to TRBD2. V lost 3 bases, J lost 6 bases, and 7 bases stayed unmatched. This CDR3 contains 16 residues. The V gene's germline CDR1 is SGDLS and CDR2 YYNGEE.

This clonotype turned up a few times. V gene TRBV2 combines with J gene TRBJ2-5; no definite D call. V lost 2 bases, J lost 4 bases, and 11 bases lay in between. The V gene's germline CDR1 is SNHLY and CDR2 FYNNEI. CDR3 length equals 14 residues. CDR3 loop: CASSEQEGRETQYF. The CDR3 DNA follows: TGTGCCAGCAGTGAACAGGAAGGGCGAGAGACCCAGTACTTC.

V usage is TRBV27 and J usage is TRBJ2-7; TRBD1 matches at 11 bases. The V and J ends lost 4 bases and 3 bases, in that order; junction bases with no gene match: 8. The V gene's germline CDR1 is MNHEY and CDR2 SMNVEV (reference sequence). The CDR3 extends over 16 amino acids. This CDR3 is CASSSLRTGGYYEQYF. For the CDR3, the DNA is TGTGCCAGCAGTTCCCTACGGACAGGGGGCTACTACGAGCAGTACTTC.

This clonotype showed up just a few times. V usage is TRBV24-1 and J usage is TRBJ2-3; D is possibly TRBD1 or TRBD2 (5 bases each). The CDR3 spans 12 residues. Trimming removed 5 bases from V and 6 bases from J, with 8 bases in between. Germline loops: CDR1 KGHDR, CDR2 SFDVKD. CDR3 coding DNA: TGTGCCACCAGTGCCGGGGACGATACGCAGTATTTT. Protein product: CATSAGDDTQYF.

Comments on this clonotype: A much larger clone differs by one base, so this may be a read error. V usage is TRBV4-2 and J usage is TRBJ2-3, with 10 nucleotides matching TRBD2. The CDR3 contains 16 residues. J gave up 7 bases and V 3 bases, and 10 bases lay outside the gene matches. CDR1 is LGHNA and CDR2 is YNFKEQ in the germline V gene. CDR3 in amino acids: CASSHRLAGPSNTQYF. The CDR3 DNA reads TGTGCCAGCAGCCACAGACTAGCGGGTCCCTCGAATACGCAGTATTTT.

This clonotype was counted only a few times. V gene TRBV10-3 combines with J gene TRBJ2-3, with D perhaps matching TRBD2 (6 bases). CDR3 size: 14 residues. Trimming cost V 3 bases and J 4 bases, with 11 bases left between them. Germline CDR1 ENHRY, CDR2 SYGVKD. The CDR3, as DNA: TGTGCCATCAGTGACCCGGGAGCTGCAGATACGCAGTATTTT. This codes for CAISDPGAADTQYF.

Regarding this clonotype: Its ends do not fully match the called genes, so a read error is possible. The chain couples TRBV7-6 to TRBJ1-1; D remains ambiguous. This CDR3 contains 14 residues. From germline, CDR1 is SGHVS and CDR2 FNYEAQ. Here the CDR3 DNA reads TGTGCCGGCAGCTTAGCGGCGGGGATGTCTGAAGCTTTCTTT. Its protein product is CAGSLAAGMSEAFF.

The chain has TRBV24-1 and TRBJ1-4; unclear D gene. This CDR3 comprises 13 residues. Looked up from germline, CDR1 is KGHDR and CDR2 is SFDVKD. The V end was cut by 9 bases, the J end by 7 bases, with 14 bases between. The CDR3 region has the DNA TGTGCCACCTGCTGGGAGGCAGGTGAAAAACTGTTTTTT. As protein: CATCWEAGEKLFF.